This T cell receptor beta chain originates from a study of blood T cell repertoires in COVID-19. In the study overall: Acute and convalescent COVID-19 specimens originated in the United States, Italy and Spain. The cDNA or gDNA used as material had been derived from T cells, B-cell-depleted T cells, or PBMCs.

Authors' methods: Researchers report that nucleated cell counts were estimated from reference gene primer amplification. Assay used: immunoSEQ multiplex PCR; TCRdb lists only in-frame clones, some missing. The V and J calls and clone size are taken from that table; D and trimming were inferred from the DNA. Of 250,000 or so clones in the sample, approximately 90% were seen once. V dropped 2 bases and J dropped 3; count of bases not matched to a gene: 7. Germline CDR1 PRHDT, CDR2 FYEKMQ (reference sequence). This CDR3 has 15 residues. The sequence derives from a woman aged 40 to 49 who had recovered from COVID-19. The specimen was peripheral blood. The V and J genes are TRBV13 and TRBJ2-7; TRBD1 matches 7 bases. CDR3 amino acids: CASSLIQGHFYEQYF. The CDR3, as DNA: TGTGCCAGCAGCTTAATACAGGGGCACTTCTACGAGCAGTACTTC.